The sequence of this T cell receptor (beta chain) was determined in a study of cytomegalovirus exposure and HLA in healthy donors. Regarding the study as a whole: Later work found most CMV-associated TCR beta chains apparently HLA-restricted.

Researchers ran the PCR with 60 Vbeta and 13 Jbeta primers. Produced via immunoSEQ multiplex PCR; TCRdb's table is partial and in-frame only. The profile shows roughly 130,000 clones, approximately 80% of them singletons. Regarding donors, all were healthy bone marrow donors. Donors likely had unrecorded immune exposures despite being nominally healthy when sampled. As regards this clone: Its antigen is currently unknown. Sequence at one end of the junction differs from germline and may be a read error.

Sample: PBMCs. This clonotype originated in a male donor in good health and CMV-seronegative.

The CDR3 reads CASSLASSSGANGLTF. CDR3 bases: TGCGCCAGCAGCTTGGCCTCCAGCTCTGGGGCCAACGGCCTGACTTTC. The J gene is TRBJ2-6, the V gene TRBV5-1; possible D gene TRBD1, 5 bases. Germline CDR1 SGHRS, CDR2 YFSETQ. The CDR3 has 16 residues.